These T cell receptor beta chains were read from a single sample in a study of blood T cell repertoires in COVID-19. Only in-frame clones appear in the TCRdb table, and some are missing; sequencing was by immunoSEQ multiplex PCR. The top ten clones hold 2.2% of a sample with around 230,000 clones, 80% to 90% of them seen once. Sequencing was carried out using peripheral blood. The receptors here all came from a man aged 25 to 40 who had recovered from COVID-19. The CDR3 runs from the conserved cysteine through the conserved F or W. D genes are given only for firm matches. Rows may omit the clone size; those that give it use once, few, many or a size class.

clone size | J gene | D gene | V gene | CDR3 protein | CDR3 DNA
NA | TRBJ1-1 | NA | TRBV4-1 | CASSPGRGSEAFF | TGCGCCAGCAGCCCCGGCAGGGGATCTGAAGCTTTCTTT
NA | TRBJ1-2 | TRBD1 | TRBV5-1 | CASSLPGQGNYGYTF | TGCGCCAGCAGTCTCCCGGGACAGGGGAACTATGGCTACACCTTC
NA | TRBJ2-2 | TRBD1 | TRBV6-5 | CASNYRDRGAGELFF | TGTGCCAGCAATTACCGGGACAGGGGAGCCGGGGAGCTGTTTTTT
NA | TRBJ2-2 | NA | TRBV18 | CASSPGWQGERELFF | TGTGCCAGCTCACCTGGCTGGCAGGGTGAACGGGAGCTGTTTTTT
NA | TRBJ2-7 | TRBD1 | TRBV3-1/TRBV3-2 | CASSGTGSVYEQYF | TGTGCCAGCAGCGGGACAGGGAGTGTGTACGAGCAGTACTTC
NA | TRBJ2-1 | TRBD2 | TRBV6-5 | CASSRLARYNEQFF | TGTGCCAGCAGTAGACTAGCGCGTTACAATGAGCAGTTCTTC
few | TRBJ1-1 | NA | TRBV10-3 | CATETGNTEAFF | TGTGCCACCGAAACAGGGAACACTGAAGCTTTCTTT
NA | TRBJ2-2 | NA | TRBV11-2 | CASSGGMVTGELFF | TGTGCCAGCAGCGGGGGGATGGTCACCGGGGAGCTGTTTTTT
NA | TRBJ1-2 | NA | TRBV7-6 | CASSFGGEGDPVYGYTF | TGTGCCAGCAGCTTCGGGGGGGAGGGGGACCCTGTCTATGGCTACACCTTC
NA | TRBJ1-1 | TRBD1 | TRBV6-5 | CASGTGGAITEAFF | TGTGCCAGCGGGACAGGGGGCGCGATTACTGAAGCTTTCTTT
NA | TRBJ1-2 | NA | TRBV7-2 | CASSSPGEGGHGYTF | TGTGCCAGCAGCTCCCCCGGCGAAGGGGGACATGGCTACACCTTC
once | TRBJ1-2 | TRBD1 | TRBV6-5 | CASSLGQGVSGYTF | TGTGCCAGCAGCCTCGGACAGGGGGTAAGCGGCTACACCTTC
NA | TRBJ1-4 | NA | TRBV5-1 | CASSWGVTTSANEKLFF | TGCGCCAGCAGCTGGGGGGTTACTACATCGGCTAATGAAAAACTGTTTTTT
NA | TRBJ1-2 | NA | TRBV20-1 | CSASSGSDYYGYTF | TGCAGTGCTAGTTCTGGGTCGGACTACTATGGCTACACCTTC
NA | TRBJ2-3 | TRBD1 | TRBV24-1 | CATSDRLDRGSTDTQYF | TGTGCCACCAGTGACCGATTAGACAGGGGTAGCACAGATACGCAGTATTTT
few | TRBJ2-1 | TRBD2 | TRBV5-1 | CASSSGGEAYNEQFF | TGCGCCAGCAGTAGCGGGGGGGAGGCCTACAATGAGCAGTTCTTC
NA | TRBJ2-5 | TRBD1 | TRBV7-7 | CASSVGQGRETQYF | TGTGCCAGCAGCGTTGGACAGGGCCGGGAGACCCAGTACTTC
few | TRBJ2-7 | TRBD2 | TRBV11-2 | CASSLVPGEGHEQYF | TGTGCCAGCAGCTTAGTGCCGGGGGAGGGCCACGAGCAGTACTTC
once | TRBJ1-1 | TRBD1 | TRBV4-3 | CASSQDTGARAFF | TGCGCCAGCAGCCAAGATACAGGGGCGCGGGCTTTCTTT
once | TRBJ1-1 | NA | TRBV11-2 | CASSLGARRGAEAFF | TGTGCCAGCAGCTTAGGAGCTCGGCGGGGGGCTGAAGCTTTCTTT
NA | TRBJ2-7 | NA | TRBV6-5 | CASSTDRSLGEQYF | TGTGCCAGCAGTACCGACAGGTCTTTGGGGGAGCAGTACTTC
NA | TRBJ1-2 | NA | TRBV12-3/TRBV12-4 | CASSGYRENGYTF | TGTGCCAGCAGTGGCTACAGGGAGAATGGCTACACCTTC
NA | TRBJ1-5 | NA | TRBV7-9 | CASSVFSGSNQPQHF | TGTGCCAGCAGCGTATTCTCAGGGAGCAATCAGCCCCAGCATTTT
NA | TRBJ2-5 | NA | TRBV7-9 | CASTYSPAGGGIQETQYF | TGTGCCAGCACCTACTCCCCGGCCGGGGGTGGGATTCAAGAGACCCAGTACTTC
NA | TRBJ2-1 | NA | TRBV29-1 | CSVSRDSYNEQFF | TGCAGCGTTTCACGAGACTCCTACAATGAGCAGTTCTTC
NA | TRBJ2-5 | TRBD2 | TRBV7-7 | CASSLGLAGGRTQYF | TGTGCCAGCAGCCTAGGACTAGCGGGGGGAAGGACCCAGTACTTC
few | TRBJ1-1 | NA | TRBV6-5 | CASSYHSGLNTEAFF | TGTGCCAGCAGTTACCATTCGGGTCTGAACACTGAAGCTTTCTTT
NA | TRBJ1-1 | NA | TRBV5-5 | CASSFSAEAFF | TGTGCCAGCAGCTTTAGCGCCGAAGCTTTCTTT
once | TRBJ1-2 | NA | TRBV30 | CAWRARVLGYTF | TGTGCCTGGAGAGCGAGGGTTCTTGGCTACACCTTC
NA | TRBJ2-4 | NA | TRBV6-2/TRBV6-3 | CASSLNRARNIQYF | TGTGCCAGCAGCCTCAACAGGGCCCGGAACATTCAGTACTTC
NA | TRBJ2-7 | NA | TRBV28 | CASSLFDRYEQYF | TGTGCCAGCAGTTTATTCGACAGATACGAGCAGTACTTC
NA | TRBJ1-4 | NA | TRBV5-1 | CASSLEWRATNEKLFF | TGCGCCAGCAGCTTGGAGTGGAGGGCAACTAATGAAAAACTGTTTTTT
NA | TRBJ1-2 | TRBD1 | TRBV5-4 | CASRIGQGRWGYGYTF | TGTGCCAGCAGGATTGGACAGGGGAGGTGGGGCTATGGCTACACCTTC
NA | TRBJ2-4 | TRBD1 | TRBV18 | CASSDQGENIQYF | TGTGCCAGCTCAGATCAGGGGGAAAACATTCAGTACTTC
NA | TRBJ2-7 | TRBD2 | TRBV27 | CASSSTPETSVLEQYF | TGTGCCAGCAGCTCTACACCCGAGACTAGCGTTTTGGAGCAGTACTTC
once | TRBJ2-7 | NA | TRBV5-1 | CASSQEGGYEQYF | TGCGCCAGCAGTCAAGAGGGGGGGTACGAGCAGTACTTC
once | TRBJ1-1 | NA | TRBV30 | CACFGTGRGTNTEAFF | TGTGCCTGCTTCGGAACAGGGCGAGGGACCAACACTGAAGCTTTCTTT
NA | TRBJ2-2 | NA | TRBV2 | CASKGGLKSTGELFF | TGTGCCAGCAAGGGAGGCTTGAAGAGCACCGGGGAGCTGTTTTTT
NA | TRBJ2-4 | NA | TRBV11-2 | CASSHKTGQLNIQYF | TGTGCCAGCAGCCATAAAACAGGGCAGCTGAACATTCAGTACTTC
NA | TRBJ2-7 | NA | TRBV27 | CASSFVQGLVYEQYF | TGTGCCAGCAGTTTTGTTCAGGGATTGGTCTACGAGCAGTACTTC
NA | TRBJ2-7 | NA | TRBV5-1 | CASSFASFYEQYF | TGCGCCAGCAGCTTCGCCAGTTTCTACGAGCAGTACTTC
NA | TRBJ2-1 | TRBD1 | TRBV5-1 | CASSEGGRGWVHNEQFF | TGCGCCAGCAGCGAAGGGGGCAGGGGATGGGTCCACAATGAGCAGTTCTTC
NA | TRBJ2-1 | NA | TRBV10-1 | CATLRTEGFF | TGCGCCACCCTGAGGACAGAGGGGTTCTTC
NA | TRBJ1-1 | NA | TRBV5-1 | CASSLDVGAGTEAFF | TGCGCCAGCAGCTTGGATGTTGGGGCAGGCACTGAAGCTTTCTTT
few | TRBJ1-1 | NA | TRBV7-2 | CASSFSYRASTEAFF | TGTGCCAGCAGCTTCTCCTACAGGGCATCCACTGAAGCTTTCTTT
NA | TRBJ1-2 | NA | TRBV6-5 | CASSYDDSRGYTF | TGTGCCAGCAGTTATGACGACAGTAGGGGCTACACCTTC
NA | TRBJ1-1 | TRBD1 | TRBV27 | CASSFDRGVTEAFF | TGTGCCAGCAGTTTCGACAGGGGGGTGACTGAAGCTTTCTTT
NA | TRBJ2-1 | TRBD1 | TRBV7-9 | CASSLTTGLYGEQFF | TGTGCCAGCAGCTTGACGACAGGGCTTTATGGTGAGCAGTTCTTC
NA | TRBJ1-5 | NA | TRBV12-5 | CASGSSPQLTGLQPQHF | TGTGCTAGTGGTTCTTCCCCCCAACTCACCGGACTTCAGCCCCAGCATTTT
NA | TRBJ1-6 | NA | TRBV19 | CASSGTGAYNSPLHF | TGTGCCAGTAGTGGCACAGGAGCCTATAATTCACCCCTCCACTTT
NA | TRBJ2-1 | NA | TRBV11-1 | CASSPYEAYSYNEQFF | TGTGCCAGCAGCCCTTACGAGGCTTACTCCTACAATGAGCAGTTCTTC
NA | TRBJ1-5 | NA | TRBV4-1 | CASSQDVRIGERLHF | TGCGCCAGCAGCCAAGATGTGAGAATCGGGGAACGCTTGCATTTT
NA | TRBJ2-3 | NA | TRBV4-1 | CASSQDNQAVTDTQYF | TGCGCCAGCAGCCAAGATAATCAAGCGGTCACAGATACGCAGTATTTT
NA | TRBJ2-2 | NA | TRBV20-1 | CSASRGSGELFF | TGCAGTGCTAGTAGAGGGTCCGGGGAGCTGTTTTTT
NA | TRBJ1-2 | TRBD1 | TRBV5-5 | CASSQTGGYTF | TGTGCCAGCAGCCAGACAGGGGGCTACACCTTC
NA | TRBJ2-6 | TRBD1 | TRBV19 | CASSIRTGIMTGANVLTF | TGTGCCAGTAGTATCCGGACAGGGATCATGACTGGGGCCAACGTCCTGACTTTC
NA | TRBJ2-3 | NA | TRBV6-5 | CASTLLSTDTQYF | TGTGCCAGCACCCTTCTTAGCACAGATACGCAGTATTTT